This TCR beta chain was recorded in a study of regulatory T cells in long-lasting Graves disease. Study-level points and caveats: The study found persistent patients shared more public clonotypes (roughly 2,500) than new patients (nearly 1,000).

Specified time point: newly diagnosed GD, antithyroid drugs for less than 3 months. Researchers made the TCR library from RNA that was extracted from PBMCs. This CDR3 is 16 amino acids long. The V gene end was trimmed by 4 bases and the J gene end by 2 bases; junction bases not matched to a gene: 5. Per the germline V gene, CDR1 is SGHRS and CDR2 is YFSETQ. A note on this clonotype: Its antigen is undetermined. This sequence may be a read error, since a much larger clone differs from it by one base.

TCR beta libraries were built with iRepertoire HTBI primers and Arm-PCR of CDR3 regions. One entry per CDR3 protein, called by TCRdb with MiXCR from the multiplex PCR reads. Of roughly 420,000 distinct CDR3 sequences in the sample, about a sixth were seen once. In addition, the sample was reused for a study of T cells in Graves' hyperthyroidism and ophthalmopathy. That work states: The HTBI primer set served for first-round RT-PCR of the TCR CDR3.

The gene calls are TRBV5-1 and TRBJ2-1, with 11 bases matching TRBD2. This receptor was taken from a woman aged 30 to 39 with Graves disease. The specimen was peripheral blood mononuclear cells (PBMCs), collected at new diagnosis, from a patient treated with antithyroid drugs. CDR3 sequence reads: CASSTTSGSAYNEQFF. The CDR3 DNA sequence: TGCGCCAGCAGCACCACTAGCGGGAGTGCCTACAATGAGCAGTTCTTC.